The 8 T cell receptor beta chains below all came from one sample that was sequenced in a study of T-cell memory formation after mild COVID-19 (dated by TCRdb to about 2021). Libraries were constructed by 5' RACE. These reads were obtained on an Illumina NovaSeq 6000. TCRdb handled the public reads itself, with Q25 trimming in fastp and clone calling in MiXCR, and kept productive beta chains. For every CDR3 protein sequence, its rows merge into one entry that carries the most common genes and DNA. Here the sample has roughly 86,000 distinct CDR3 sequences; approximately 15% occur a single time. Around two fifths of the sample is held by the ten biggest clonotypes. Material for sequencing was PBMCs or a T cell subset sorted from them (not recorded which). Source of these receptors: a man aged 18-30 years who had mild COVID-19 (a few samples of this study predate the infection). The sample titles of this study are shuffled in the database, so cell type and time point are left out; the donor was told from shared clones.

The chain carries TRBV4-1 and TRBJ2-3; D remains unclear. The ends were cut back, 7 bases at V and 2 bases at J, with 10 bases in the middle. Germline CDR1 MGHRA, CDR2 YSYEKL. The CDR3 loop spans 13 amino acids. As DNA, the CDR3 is TGCGCCAGCAACAATCCCTACACAGATACGCAGTATTTT. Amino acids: CASNNPYTDTQYF.

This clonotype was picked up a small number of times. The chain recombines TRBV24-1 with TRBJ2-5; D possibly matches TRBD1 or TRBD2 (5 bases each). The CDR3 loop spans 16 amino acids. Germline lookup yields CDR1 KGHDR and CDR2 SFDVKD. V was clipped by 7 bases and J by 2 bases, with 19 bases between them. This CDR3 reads CATRAPPYGAQETQYF. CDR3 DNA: TGTGCCACCAGAGCCCCCCCGTACGGGGCACAAGAGACCCAGTACTTC.

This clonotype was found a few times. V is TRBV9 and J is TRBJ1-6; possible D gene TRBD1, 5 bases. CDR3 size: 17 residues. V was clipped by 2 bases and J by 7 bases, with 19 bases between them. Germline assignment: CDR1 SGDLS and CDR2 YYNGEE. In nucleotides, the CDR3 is TGTGCCAGCAGCGTTAGTCGGGGGGAAGGTCCCAATTCACCCCTCCACTTT. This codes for CASSVSRGEGPNSPLHF.

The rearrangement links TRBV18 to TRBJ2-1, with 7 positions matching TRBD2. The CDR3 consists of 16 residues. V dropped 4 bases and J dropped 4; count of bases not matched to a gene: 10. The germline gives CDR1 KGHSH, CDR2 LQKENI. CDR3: CASSLGLGREYNEQFF. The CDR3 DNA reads TGTGCCAGCTCACTCGGACTAGGAAGAGAATACAATGAGCAGTTCTTC.

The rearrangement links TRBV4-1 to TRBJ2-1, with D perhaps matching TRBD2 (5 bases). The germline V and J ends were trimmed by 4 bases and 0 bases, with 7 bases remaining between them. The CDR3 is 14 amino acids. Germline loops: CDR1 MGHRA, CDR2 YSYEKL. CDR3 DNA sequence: TGCGCCAGCAGCCGGGAGCTCTCCTACAATGAGCAGTTCTTC. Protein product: CASSRELSYNEQFF.

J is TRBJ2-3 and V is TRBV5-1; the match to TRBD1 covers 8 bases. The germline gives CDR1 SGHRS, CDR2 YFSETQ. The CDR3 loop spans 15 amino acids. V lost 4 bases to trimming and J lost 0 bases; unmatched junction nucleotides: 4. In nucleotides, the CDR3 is TGCGCCAGCAGCACGGGACAGGCTAGCACAGATACGCAGTATTTT. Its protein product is CASSTGQASTDTQYF.

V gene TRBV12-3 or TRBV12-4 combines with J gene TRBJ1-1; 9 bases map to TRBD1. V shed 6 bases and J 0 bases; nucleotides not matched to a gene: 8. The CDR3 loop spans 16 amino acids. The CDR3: CASRLTWTGVNTEAFF. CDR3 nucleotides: TGTGCCAGCAGACTGACTTGGACAGGGGTGAACACTGAAGCTTTCTTT.

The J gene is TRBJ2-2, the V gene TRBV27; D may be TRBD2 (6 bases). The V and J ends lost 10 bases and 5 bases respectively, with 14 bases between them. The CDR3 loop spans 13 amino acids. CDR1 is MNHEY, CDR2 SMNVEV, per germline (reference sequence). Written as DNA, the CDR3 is TGTGCCACCATGGGGGGTTTAACCGGGGAGCTGTTTTTT. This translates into CATMGGLTGELFF.